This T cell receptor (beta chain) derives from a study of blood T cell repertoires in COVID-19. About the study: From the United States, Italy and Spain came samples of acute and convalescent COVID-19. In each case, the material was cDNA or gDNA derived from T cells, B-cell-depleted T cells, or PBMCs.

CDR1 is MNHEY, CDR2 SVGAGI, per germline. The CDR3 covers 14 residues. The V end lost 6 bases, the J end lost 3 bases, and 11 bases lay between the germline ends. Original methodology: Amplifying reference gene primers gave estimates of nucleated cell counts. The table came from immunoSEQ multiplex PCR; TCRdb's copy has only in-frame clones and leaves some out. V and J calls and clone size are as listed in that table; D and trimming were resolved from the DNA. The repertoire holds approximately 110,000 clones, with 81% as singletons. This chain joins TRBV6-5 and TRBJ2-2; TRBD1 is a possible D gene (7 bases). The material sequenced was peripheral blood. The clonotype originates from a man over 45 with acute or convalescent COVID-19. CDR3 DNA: TGTGCCAGCAGGGCGGGACAGTACACCGGGGAGCTGTTTTTT. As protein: CASRAGQYTGELFF.